These T cell receptor beta chains were read from a single sample in a study of blood T cell repertoires in COVID-19. The method was immunoSEQ multiplex PCR; TCRdb's version includes in-frame clones alone and lacks a portion of them. The table includes some 120,000 clones, 60% to 85% detected once. Sequencing input: peripheral blood. The receptors shown here come from a man older than 75 with acute or convalescent COVID-19. Each CDR3 is given with its conserved first and last residue. The D gene is left open where the match is weak. For some rows the clone size is stated as once, few or many, or as a class when expanded; others skip it.

v_call: TRBV6-5
d_call: TRBD1
clone_size: once
j_call: TRBJ1-5
cdr3_aa: CASSQTRGIGQPQHF
cdr3_nt: TGTGCCAGCAGTCAAACCAGGGGGATTGGTCAGCCCCAGCATTTT

v_call: TRBV19
d_call: TRBD1
clone_size: -
j_call: TRBJ1-6
cdr3_aa: CASSPSTGSNSPLHF
cdr3_nt: TGTGCCAGTAGTCCTTCGACAGGGAGCAATTCACCCCTCCACTTT

v_call: TRBV6-5
d_call: TRBD1
clone_size: -
j_call: TRBJ2-3
cdr3_aa: CALNQGQGRIDTQYF
cdr3_nt: TGTGCCCTCAATCAGGGACAGGGGAGGATAGATACGCAGTATTTT

v_call: TRBV6-6
d_call: -
clone_size: -
j_call: TRBJ2-3
cdr3_aa: CASSTGGGEGTDTQYF
cdr3_nt: TGTGCCAGCAGTACCGGGGGAGGTGAGGGCACAGATACGCAGTATTTT

v_call: TRBV5-4
d_call: TRBD1
clone_size: -
j_call: TRBJ2-2
cdr3_aa: CASSSAGGNGELFF
cdr3_nt: TGTGCCAGCAGTTCTGCAGGGGGCAACGGGGAGCTGTTTTTT

v_call: TRBV29-1
d_call: TRBD2
clone_size: once
j_call: TRBJ2-1
cdr3_aa: CSVVTSGSFEQFF
cdr3_nt: TGCAGCGTCGTGACTAGCGGGTCCTTTGAGCAGTTCTTC

v_call: TRBV18
d_call: TRBD1
clone_size: -
j_call: TRBJ2-7
cdr3_aa: CASSQGSTGSIDEQYF
cdr3_nt: TGTGCCAGCTCACAGGGGTCGACAGGGAGTATCGACGAGCAGTACTTC

v_call: TRBV11-1
d_call: TRBD1
clone_size: few
j_call: TRBJ2-4
cdr3_aa: CASSPGQGSAKNIQYF
cdr3_nt: TGTGCCAGCAGCCCGGGACAGGGTTCAGCCAAAAACATTCAGTACTTC

v_call: TRBV7-2
d_call: TRBD1
clone_size: -
j_call: TRBJ2-2
cdr3_aa: CASSLARRAGGTGELFF
cdr3_nt: TGTGCCAGCAGCTTAGCGCGTCGGGCAGGGGGCACCGGGGAGCTGTTTTTT

v_call: TRBV11-2
d_call: -
clone_size: -
j_call: TRBJ2-3
cdr3_aa: CASSLGGGGDTQYF
cdr3_nt: TGTGCCAGCAGCCTAGGTGGAGGTGGTGATACGCAGTATTTT

v_call: TRBV7-2
d_call: -
clone_size: -
j_call: TRBJ2-7
cdr3_aa: CASSLWDTASYEQYF
cdr3_nt: TGTGCCAGCAGCTTATGGGACACTGCCTCCTACGAGCAGTACTTC

v_call: TRBV9
d_call: -
clone_size: -
j_call: TRBJ2-5
cdr3_aa: CASSVQGRETQYF
cdr3_nt: TGTGCCAGCAGCGTCCAGGGTCGAGAGACCCAGTACTTC